Listed below are T cell receptor beta chains from one sample, sequenced in a study of OX40 agonist ivuxolimab in advanced cancers. Repertoires were generated with immunoSEQ multiplex PCR, while TCRdb's copy carries only in-frame clones and drops some. Of over 50,000 clones in the sample, approximately 92% were seen once. Sequencing was performed on CD4+ or CD8+ T cells sorted from blood, taken in a trial of the OX40 agonist ivuxolimab. The receptors were sampled from an adult with an advanced solid tumor such as melanoma, head and neck, liver or kidney cancer. Each CDR3 is given with its conserved first and last residue. The order of the fields is J gene, D gene, CDR3 length, V gene, clone size, CDR3 protein, CDR3 DNA. A D gene is named only where the DNA matches it firmly. Expanded clones are given a class, and other clones once, few, many or no size at all.

TRBJ2-2 NA 15 TRBV15 NA CATSRGQEGTGELFF TGTGCCACCAGCAGAGGACAGGAAGGGACCGGGGAGCTGTTTTTT
TRBJ1-2 NA 11 TRBV29-1 NA CSVEDFYGYTF TGCAGCGTTGAAGATTTCTATGGCTACACCTTC
TRBJ2-1 NA 16 TRBV9 NA CASSSQGGTPYNEQFF TGTGCCAGCAGCTCTCAGGGCGGAACCCCCTACAATGAGCAGTTCTTC
TRBJ2-7 NA 12 TRBV7-2 NA CASSPSSVEQYF TGTGCCAGCAGCCCATCGTCAGTCGAGCAGTACTTC
TRBJ1-2 NA 14 TRBV4-1 few CASSQSVHGAGYTF TGCGCCAGCAGCCAATCGGTACACGGCGCAGGCTACACCTTC
TRBJ1-1 NA 12 TRBV14 NA CASSHSALEAFF TGTGCCAGCAGCCACAGTGCGCTTGAAGCTTTCTTT
TRBJ1-4 TRBD1 16 TRBV27 NA CASSPTRTGSNEKLFF TGTGCCAGCAGTCCGACAAGGACAGGGTCTAATGAAAAACTGTTTTTT
TRBJ2-1 NA 15 TRBV27 NA CASSSTTSPWDEQFF TGTGCCAGCAGTTCAACTACCTCCCCTTGGGATGAGCAGTTCTTC
TRBJ2-7 TRBD1 15 TRBV13 NA CASSQQDRVSYEQYF TGTGCCAGCAGCCAACAAGACAGGGTATCCTACGAGCAGTACTTC
TRBJ2-5 TRBD1 12 TRBV2 NA CASNDRVETQYF TGTGCCAGCAATGACAGGGTGGAGACCCAGTACTTC
TRBJ1-2 NA 16 TRBV5-1 NA CASSFGTTPAGYGYTF TGCGCCAGCAGCTTCGGGACGACACCAGCAGGCTATGGCTACACCTTC
TRBJ1-6 NA 17 TRBV7-2 once CASSLGYRGAGNSPLHF TGTGCCAGCAGCTTAGGGTATCGGGGGGCGGGAAATTCACCCCTCCACTTT
TRBJ2-7 TRBD2 15 TRBV19 once CASSIGTSGSYEQYF TGTGCCAGTAGTATCGGGACTAGCGGGAGCTACGAGCAGTACTTC
TRBJ2-7 TRBD2 18 TRBV6-4 NA CASQQSFRPSGQDYEQYF TGTGCCAGCCAGCAGTCCTTCCGTCCTAGCGGCCAGGACTACGAGCAGTACTTC
TRBJ2-5 TRBD1 17 TRBV28 NA CASSLRWDREHQETQYF TGTGCCAGCAGTCTTCGATGGGACAGGGAACACCAAGAGACCCAGTACTTC
TRBJ1-5 NA 13 TRBV9 NA CASSGELGQPQHF TGTGCCAGCAGCGGAGAACTCGGTCAGCCCCAGCATTTT
TRBJ1-6 NA 12 TRBV19 NA CASTTSNSPLHF TGTGCCAGTACCACTTCCAATTCACCCCTCCACTTT
TRBJ1-6 NA 17 TRBV2 NA CASGVSQIHSYNSPLHF TGTGCCAGCGGAGTATCACAGATTCACTCCTATAATTCACCCCTCCACTTT
TRBJ2-5 NA 16 TRBV4-1 NA CASSPRGQRFPETQYF TGCGCCAGCAGCCCACGGGGGCAGAGGTTCCCAGAGACCCAGTACTTC
TRBJ2-1 NA 15 TRBV15 NA CATSRDSSPYNEQFF TGTGCCACCAGCAGAGATTCCAGTCCCTACAATGAGCAGTTCTTC
TRBJ1-2 NA 16 TRBV9 NA CASSVGVTATSYGYTF TGTGCCAGCAGCGTAGGGGTCACGGCAACTAGCTATGGCTACACCTTC
TRBJ2-1 NA 12 TRBV27 NA CASSLGYNEQFF TGTGCCAGCAGTTTAGGATACAATGAGCAGTTCTTC
TRBJ1-1 NA 15 TRBV7-6 NA CASSSTGGGNTEAFF TGTGCCAGCAGCTCGACGGGTGGAGGAAACACTGAAGCTTTCTTT
TRBJ2-7 NA 13 TRBV19 NA CASSIDVGDEQYF TGTGCCAGTAGTATAGATGTGGGGGACGAGCAGTACTTC
TRBJ2-7 TRBD1 13 TRBV29-1 NA CSVSLGGLYEQYF TGCAGCGTTTCCCTAGGGGGCCTCTACGAGCAGTACTTC
TRBJ1-1 NA 16 TRBV15 NA CATSRDEGRVAAEAFF TGTGCCACCAGCAGAGATGAGGGCAGGGTCGCGGCTGAAGCTTTCTTT
TRBJ1-2 NA 14 TRBV7-9 NA CASSLMSRQYGYTF TGTGCCAGCAGCTTAATGAGCCGTCAGTATGGCTACACCTTC
TRBJ2-1 TRBD1 17 TRBV7-9 NA CASSLSPGQGPYNEQFF TGTGCCAGCAGCCTCTCCCCCGGACAGGGGCCTTACAATGAGCAGTTCTTC
TRBJ1-1 NA 12 TRBV5-1 NA CASTLGGNEAFF TGCGCCAGCACCCTGGGGGGGAATGAAGCTTTCTTT
TRBJ2-1 TRBD1 14 TRBV2 NA CASTRQGFYNEQFF TGTGCCAGCACCCGACAGGGTTTCTACAATGAGCAGTTCTTC
TRBJ1-1 NA 15 TRBV29-1 NA CSVEVAPQVNTEAFF TGCAGCGTTGAAGTTGCGCCACAAGTGAACACTGAAGCTTTCTTT
TRBJ1-5 NA 13 TRBV5-6 NA CASSFGTHQPQHF TGTGCCAGCAGCTTCGGGACTCATCAGCCCCAGCATTTT
TRBJ2-7 TRBD1 14 TRBV10-2 NA CASSATGGSYEQYF TGCGCCAGCAGCGCTACAGGGGGCTCATACGAGCAGTACTTC
TRBJ1-2 TRBD1 15 TRBV4-1 NA CASSQGGTGGGGYTF TGCGCCAGCAGCCAAGGTGGGACAGGGGGGGGCGGCTACACCTTC
TRBJ2-2 NA 15 TRBV11-2 NA CASSLELPGVGELFF TGTGCCAGCAGCTTAGAACTTCCGGGGGTCGGGGAGCTGTTTTTT
TRBJ2-2 TRBD1 16 TRBV27 NA CASARTGHLNTGELFF TGTGCCAGCGCCCGGACAGGGCACCTTAACACCGGGGAGCTGTTTTTT
TRBJ1-1 NA 12 TRBV18 NA CASSPGSTEAFF TGTGCCAGCTCACCTGGGAGCACTGAAGCTTTCTTT
TRBJ2-3 TRBD1 15 TRBV27 NA CASSFGTGPTDTQYF TGTGCCAGCAGTTTTGGGACAGGTCCCACAGATACGCAGTATTTT
TRBJ2-3 TRBD2 16 TRBV30 NA CASLRAGGTSTDTQYF TGTGCCTCTTTAAGGGCGGGAGGGACTAGCACAGATACGCAGTATTTT
TRBJ1-5 NA 15 TRBV6-1 NA CASSEGGHPNQPQHF TGTGCCAGCAGTGAAGGGGGACACCCGAATCAGCCCCAGCATTTT
TRBJ2-7 TRBD1 15 TRBV4-1 NA CASTLRTGGLYEQYF TGCGCCAGCACTCTTCGGACAGGGGGCCTATACGAGCAGTACTTC
TRBJ1-6 NA 16 TRBV10-3 NA CAISGRLDGYNSPLHF TGTGCCATCAGTGGACGCCTGGACGGTTATAATTCACCCCTCCACTTT
TRBJ2-5 TRBD2 17 TRBV6-4 NA CASSTPPAGGPRETQYF TGTGCCAGCTCAACCCCCCCAGCGGGGGGGCCTCGAGAGACCCAGTACTTC
TRBJ2-7 TRBD2 15 TRBV5-4 NA CASSLGLAGGAEQYF TGTGCCAGCAGCCTTGGACTAGCGGGGGGGGCGGAGCAGTACTTC
TRBJ2-7 TRBD1 16 TRBV5-1 NA CASRPTQGASLYEQYF TGCGCCAGCAGACCTACACAGGGGGCATCGCTCTACGAGCAGTACTTC
TRBJ2-1 TRBD2 16 TRBV11-2 NA CASSPAGLVDYNEQFF TGTGCCAGCAGCCCAGCAGGACTAGTCGACTACAATGAGCAGTTCTTC
TRBJ2-7 NA 14 TRBV27 NA CASSPTEEEGEQYF TGTGCCAGCAGCCCGACTGAAGAGGAAGGCGAGCAGTACTTC
TRBJ2-5 NA 12 TRBV11-2 NA CASSLAQETQYF TGTGCCAGCAGCTTAGCCCAAGAGACCCAGTACTTC
TRBJ1-2 NA 15 TRBV5-6 NA CASSLLREVIDGYTF TGTGCCAGCAGCTTGTTGAGGGAAGTAATCGATGGCTACACCTTC
TRBJ1-2 NA 15 TRBV6-5 NA CASSYSLDGRYGYTF TGTGCCAGCAGTTACTCGTTAGATGGCAGATATGGCTACACCTTC
TRBJ1-1 NA 16 TRBV7-9 NA CASSFPGTGSDTEAFF TGTGCCAGCAGCTTCCCCGGTACAGGGTCGGACACTGAAGCTTTCTTT
TRBJ1-2 NA 14 TRBV5-1 NA CASSSPGQTYGYTF TGCGCCAGCAGCTCACCAGGACAAACCTATGGCTACACCTTC
TRBJ1-1 NA 14 TRBV19 NA CASSSSSGSTEAFF TGTGCCAGTAGTAGTTCTTCCGGGAGCACTGAAGCTTTCTTT
TRBJ1-1 NA 14 TRBV6-1 NA CASSVFSPGTEAFF TGTGCCAGCAGTGTCTTCAGCCCCGGCACTGAAGCTTTCTTT
TRBJ2-3 NA 18 TRBV12-5 NA CASGLVLGAGLTLDTQYF TGTGCTAGTGGTTTGGTACTTGGGGCAGGGTTAACTTTGGATACGCAGTATTTT